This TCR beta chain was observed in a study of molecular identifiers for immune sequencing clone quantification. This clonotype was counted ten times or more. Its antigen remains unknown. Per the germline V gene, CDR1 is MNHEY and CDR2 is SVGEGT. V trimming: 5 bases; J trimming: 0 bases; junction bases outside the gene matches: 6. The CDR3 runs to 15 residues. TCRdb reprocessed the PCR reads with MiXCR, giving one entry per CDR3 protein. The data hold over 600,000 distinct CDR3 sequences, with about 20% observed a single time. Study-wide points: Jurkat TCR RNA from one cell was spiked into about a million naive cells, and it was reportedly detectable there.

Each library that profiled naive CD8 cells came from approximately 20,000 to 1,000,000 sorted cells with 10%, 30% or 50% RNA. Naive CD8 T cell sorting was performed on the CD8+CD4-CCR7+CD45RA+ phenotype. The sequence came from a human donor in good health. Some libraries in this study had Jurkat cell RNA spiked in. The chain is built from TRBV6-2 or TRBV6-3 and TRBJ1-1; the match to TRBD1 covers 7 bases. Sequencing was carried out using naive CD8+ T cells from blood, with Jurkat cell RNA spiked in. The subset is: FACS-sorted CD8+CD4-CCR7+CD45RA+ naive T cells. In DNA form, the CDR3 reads TGTGCCAGCAGTAACCTGGGACAGTTGAACACTGAAGCTTTCTTT. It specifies CASSNLGQLNTEAFF.